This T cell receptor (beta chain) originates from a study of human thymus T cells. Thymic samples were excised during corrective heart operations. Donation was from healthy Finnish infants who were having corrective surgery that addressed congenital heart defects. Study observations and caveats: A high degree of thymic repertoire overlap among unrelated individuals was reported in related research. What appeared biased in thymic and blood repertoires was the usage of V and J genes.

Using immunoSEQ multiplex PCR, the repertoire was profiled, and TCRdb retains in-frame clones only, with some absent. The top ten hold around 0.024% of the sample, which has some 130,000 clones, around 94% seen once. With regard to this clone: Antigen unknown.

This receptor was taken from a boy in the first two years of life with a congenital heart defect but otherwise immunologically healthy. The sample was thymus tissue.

CDR3 amino acids: CASRTSGPPGSSYNEQFF. The CDR3 DNA reads TGTGCCAGCAGGACGTCCGGGCCCCCGGGGAGCTCCTACAATGAGCAGTTCTTC. This chain connects TRBV2 to TRBJ2-1; possibly TRBD2 for D (5 bases). Trimming shortened V by 6 bases and J by 0 bases, and 21 bases separated the two germline ends. The CDR3 runs to 18 residues. Germline V gene data show CDR1 as SNHLY and CDR2 as FYNNEI.